The sample holds a few counts of the clone carrying this T cell receptor beta chain. Enrollment of patients from Seattle took place during active infection, with longitudinal follow-up. This entry is derived from a study of blood T cell repertoires in COVID-19. Background on the study: Samples representing acute and convalescent COVID-19 were sourced from the United States, Italy and Spain. Sources were T cells, B-cell-depleted T cells, or PBMCs; the material itself was cDNA or gDNA.

Authors' processing steps: It was from reference gene primer amplification that nucleated cell counts were estimated. Clones were sequenced by immunoSEQ multiplex PCR, and TCRdb holds only the in-frame ones, with some missing. For V, J and clone size, that table is used; D and trimming come from the DNA. The data contain a few hundred thousand clones, around nine tenths of them singletons. The CDR3 loop spans 15 amino acids. Trimming stripped 3 bases from V and 8 bases from J, with 18 bases between. Germline CDR1 reads SGDLS; CDR2 reads YYNGEE. The sequenced material came from peripheral blood. The sequence was collected from a man aged 45-65 years with COVID-19, enrolled during active disease. This chain joins TRBV9 and TRBJ1-5; D remains unclear. The CDR3 region has the DNA TGTGCCAGCAGCGATCGGGCGGGCCGCGGGGAGCCCCAGCATTTT. Translation gives CASSDRAGRGEPQHF.